The 26 T cell receptor beta chains below all came from one sample that was sequenced in a study of blood T cell repertoires in COVID-19. Clones were read by immunoSEQ multiplex PCR, and TCRdb kept only the in-frame ones, dropping some. Of about 57,000 clones listed, around 80% are singletons. The sequencing input was peripheral blood. These receptors originate from a woman of 80 years or more with acute or convalescent COVID-19.

V and J are TRBV5-6 and TRBJ1-2, with D perhaps TRBD1 (5 bases). V was pared by 1 base and J by 4 bases, with 8 bases between. Germline V gene lookup returns CDR1 SGHDT and CDR2 YYEEEE. This CDR3 has 13 amino acids. CDR3 bases: TGTGCCAGCAGCTTGCCAGGGTCCTATGGCTACACCTTC. It is translated as CASSLPGSYGYTF.

This clone appeared once. The chain joins TRBV6-2 or TRBV6-3 to TRBJ2-7, with a tentative D call TRBD1 (5 bases). The CDR3 is 13 amino acids. Germline-derived CDR1 and CDR2 are MNHEY and SVGEGT. Trimming removed 4 bases at V and 4 bases at J, with 11 bases between. DNA of the CDR3: TGTGCCAGCAGTTCGGACATCGATTACGAGCAGTACTTC. Its protein is CASSSDIDYEQYF.

V is TRBV15 and J is TRBJ2-1; 7 nucleotides line up with TRBD2. The junction had 23 bases not matched to a gene; V was cut back by 5 bases and J by 4 bases. The CDR3 sequence is 20 residues long. The germline CDR1 and CDR2 sequences are LNHNV and YYDKDF (reference sequence). CDR3 nucleotide sequence: TGTGCCACCAGCCCCCAGAGGGGCGGGGGTACCCTTGAGTTATACAATGAGCAGTTCTTC. Translating gives CATSPQRGGGTLELYNEQFF.

CDR3 residues: CASSQPDRGNNQPQHF. The DNA of the CDR3 is TGTGCCAGCAGCCAACCGGACAGGGGAAATAATCAGCCCCAGCATTTT. The chain recombines TRBV3-1 (or the pseudogene TRBV3-2) with TRBJ1-5, with 9 bases that match TRBD1. The germline V gene encodes CDR1 LGHDT and CDR2 YNNKEL (reference sequence). This CDR3 spans 16 amino acids. After removal of 2 bases from V and 4 bases from J, the junction contained 6 bases not matched to a gene.

V gene TRBV14 combines with J gene TRBJ1-4, with D tentatively TRBD1 (5 bases). The ends were cut back, 0 bases at V and 7 bases at J, with 15 bases in the middle. Germline lookup yields CDR1 SGHDN and CDR2 FVKESK. CDR3 size: 16 residues. CDR3 in DNA: TGTGCCAGCAGCCAAGATTTGCGGGGCTTCGGTGAAAAACTGTTTTTT. This encodes CASSQDLRGFGEKLFF.

J is TRBJ1-6 and V is TRBV28; tentative D call: TRBD1 (6 bases). The CDR3 spans 16 residues. V gave up 3 bases and J gave up 5 bases, with 14 bases separating them. Germline values: CDR1 MDHEN, CDR2 SYDVKM. Here the CDR3 DNA reads TGTGCCAGCAGTTTGGGTGGGGGCTGGAATAATTCACCCCTCCACTTT. This translates into CASSLGGGWNNSPLHF.

The chain couples TRBV5-6 to TRBJ2-7; D not certain. CDR1 is SGHDT and CDR2 is YYEEEE in the germline V gene. The germline V and J ends were trimmed by 1 base and 6 bases, with 11 bases remaining between them. This CDR3 comprises 13 residues. CDR3 DNA sequence: TGTGCCAGCAGCTTGAGCCAGGTTTCCGAGCAGTACTTC. This translates into CASSLSQVSEQYF.

The chain uses TRBV5-1 and TRBJ1-2; D is unclear. V lost 4 bases and J 6 bases, leaving 10 bases between the germline ends. Germline CDR1 reads SGHRS; CDR2 reads YFSETQ. The CDR3 is 12 amino acids. In DNA, the CDR3 is TGCGCCAGCAGCCTTGCGTTGGATGGCTACACCTTC. Protein product: CASSLALDGYTF.

This chain uses TRBV4-1 with TRBJ2-7; TRBD1 aligns across 7 bases. The CDR3 sequence is 15 residues long. Germline CDR1 and CDR2: MGHRA and YSYEKL. V lost 0 bases and J lost 0; bases outside the gene matches: 2. The CDR3 sequence is CASSQEGTVSYEQYF. In nucleotides, the CDR3 is TGCGCCAGCAGCCAAGAAGGGACAGTCTCCTACGAGCAGTACTTC.

The V and J genes are TRBV10-1 and TRBJ2-2; 10 nucleotides match TRBD2. After removal of 0 bases from V and 6 bases from J, the junction contained 1 base not matched to a gene. The CDR3 covers 15 residues. The germline gives CDR1 WNHNN, CDR2 SYGVQD (reference sequence). CDR3 in DNA: TGCGCCAGCAGTGAGTCTCTAGCGGGAGCCGGGGAGCTGTTTTTT. Protein: CASSESLAGAGELFF.

V gene TRBV3-1 (or the pseudogene TRBV3-2) combines with J gene TRBJ1-5, with D maybe TRBD1 (6 bases). CDR1 LGHDT and CDR2 YNNKEL come from the germline V gene (reference sequence). The CDR3 loop spans 15 amino acids. V shed 0 bases and J shed 2 bases, with 8 bases lying between them. The CDR3 DNA reads as TGTGCCAGCAGCCAAGAACAGGGCCGCAATCAGCCCCAGCATTTT. Its protein product is CASSQEQGRNQPQHF.

The chain links TRBV6-2 or TRBV6-3 to TRBJ2-5; TRBD1 is a possible D gene (6 bases). Germline V gives CDR1 MNHEY, CDR2 SVGEGT. V gave up 5 bases and J gave up 3 bases, with 22 bases separating them. This CDR3 has 17 residues. CDR3 nucleotides: TGTGCCAGCAGTGCCCGTCGACCTCGACAGGCTGAAGAGACCCAGTACTTC. Protein product: CASSARRPRQAEETQYF.

As DNA, the CDR3 is TGTGCCAGCTCACCCAAGACAGGGAACTATGGCTACACCTTC. Translation: CASSPKTGNYGYTF. This chain connects TRBV18 to TRBJ1-2, with 7 nucleotides matching TRBD1. Germline assignment: CDR1 KGHSH and CDR2 LQKENI. J lost 2 bases, V lost 3 bases, and 3 bases had no gene match. This CDR3 region has 14 residues.

This clone showed up just once. The DNA for the CDR3 is TGTGCCTGGAGCTCGGGGACAGGGCGCTATGGCTACACCTTC. This codes for CAWSSGTGRYGYTF. This rearrangement joins TRBV30 to TRBJ1-2; 9 bases align to TRBD1. Looked up from germline, CDR1 is GTSNPN and CDR2 is SVGIG (reference sequence). The trim removed 3 bases at V and 4 bases at J, leaving 6 bases unmatched. The CDR3 spans 14 residues.

A few counts support this clone. The J gene is TRBJ2-7, the V gene TRBV18; 13 bases fit TRBD2. The CDR3 spans 14 residues. Germline CDR1 KGHSH, CDR2 LQKENI. The trim removed 5 bases at V and 6 bases at J, leaving 4 bases unmatched. Here the CDR3 reads CASSTGTSGAEQYF. The CDR3 DNA is TGTGCCAGCTCAACCGGGACTAGCGGGGCCGAGCAGTACTTC.

This sequence joins TRBV21-1 and TRBJ2-3; the tabulated D call, TRBD1, remains unverified against the DNA. TRBV21-1 has pseudogene status. The CDR3 has 15 residues. The CDR3 reads CASSKVDSYTDTQYF. The DNA for the CDR3 is TGTGCCAGCAGCAAAGTAGACAGCTACACAGATACGCAGTATTTT.

The genes are TRBV4-1 and TRBJ2-1; 11 bases match TRBD1. The CDR3 runs to 15 residues. Germline loops: CDR1 MGHRA, CDR2 YSYEKL. With V trimmed by 4 bases and J by 3 bases, 2 bases remained unmatched. Here the CDR3 reads CASSPGTGGYNEQFF. In nucleotides, the CDR3 is TGCGCCAGCAGCCCCGGGACAGGGGGCTACAATGAGCAGTTCTTC.

The V call is TRBV7-2, the J call TRBJ1-2; TRBD1 matches 8 bases. CDR3 length: 17 residues. The V gene end was trimmed by 5 bases and the J gene end by 4 bases; junction bases not matched to a gene: 15. CDR1 is SGHTA, CDR2 FQGNSA, per germline. The CDR3 reads CASSLRKPGGGGYGYTF. The CDR3 bases are TGTGCCAGCAGCCTAAGGAAGCCAGGGGGCGGTGGCTATGGCTACACCTTC.

V usage is TRBV7-9 and J usage is TRBJ1-2; 7 bases agree with TRBD1. After removal of 0 bases from V and 9 bases from J, the junction contained 10 bases not matched to a gene. The CDR3 totals 15 residues. Germline V gene sequence: CDR1 SEHNR, CDR2 FQNEAQ (reference sequence). The CDR3 reads CASSLANPGGLRYTF. The CDR3 bases are TGTGCCAGCAGCTTAGCAAATCCAGGGGGTTTACGCTACACCTTC.

The CDR3 here is CASSPGTSFNEQFF. As DNA, the CDR3 is TGTGCCAGCAGCCCGGGGACTAGTTTCAATGAGCAGTTCTTC. The chain uses TRBV11-2 and TRBJ2-1; 8 positions match TRBD2. Germline-derived CDR1 and CDR2 are SGHAT and FQNNGV. V lost 5 bases, J lost 6 bases, and 6 bases stayed unmatched. The CDR3 has 14 amino acids.

The rearrangement joins TRBV6-5 to TRBJ1-2; 10 bases agree with TRBD1. Germline values: CDR1 MNHEY, CDR2 SVGAGI. This CDR3 comprises 14 residues. V shed 6 bases, J shed 2 bases, and the junction held 3 bases outside the gene matches. The CDR3 nucleotides are TGTGCCAGCAGCTGGACAGGGGGAAACTATGGCTACACCTTC. It encodes CASSWTGGNYGYTF.

This rearrangement joins TRBV3-1 (or the pseudogene TRBV3-2) to TRBJ2-7, with 10 bases matching TRBD1. The CDR3 runs 14 residues. The V gene's germline CDR1 is LGHDT and CDR2 YNNKEL (reference sequence). J lost 13 bases, V lost 4 bases, and 13 bases had no gene match. The CDR3 protein is CASSRQGAATTPYF. Written as DNA, the CDR3 is TGTGCCAGCAGCCGACAGGGGGCGGCTACGACCCCTTACTTC.

The genes are TRBV28 and TRBJ2-3; D possibly corresponds to TRBD2 (6 bases). Germline-derived CDR1 and CDR2 are MDHEN and SYDVKM. The CDR3 is 16 residues long. Between the trimmed V and J ends, which lost 0 bases and 2 bases, there was a span of 12 bases. CDR3 loop: CASSLWGGGTTDTQYF. In DNA, the CDR3 is TGTGCCAGCAGTTTATGGGGTGGGGGGACCACAGATACGCAGTATTTT. Looking up the rest from reference TRBV28 and TRBJ2-3 gives the full variable domain: DVKVTQSSRYLVKRTGEKVFLECVQDMDHENMFWYRQDPGLGLRLIYFSYDVKMKEKGDIPEGYSVSREKKERFSLILESASTNQTSMYLCASSLWGGGTTDTQYFGPGTRLTVL.

The chain employs TRBV28 and TRBJ1-5; weak D call: TRBD1 (6 bases). Trimming removed 1 base from V and 7 bases from J, with 17 bases in between. Germline values: CDR1 MDHEN, CDR2 SYDVKM. The CDR3 consists of 16 residues. In DNA form, the CDR3 reads TGTGCCAGCAGTTTATTGGCGGCAGGGGTAGGACAGCCCCAGCATTTT. Translation gives CASSLLAAGVGQPQHF.

The chain combines TRBV11-3 with TRBJ2-4; unclear D gene. This CDR3 is 14 amino acids long. Germline CDR1 and CDR2: SGHNT and YENEEA. V gave up 3 bases and J gave up 9 bases, with 15 bases separating them. CDR3 nucleotides: TGTGCCAGCAGCTTTGGGTCCGAGTCGGGCATTCAGTACTTC. Translation: CASSFGSESGIQYF.

The V call is TRBV12-5, the J call TRBJ2-3; 13 bases agree with TRBD2. The CDR3 runs to 17 residues. The germline V gene encodes CDR1 LGHNT and CDR2 FRNRAP. The V and J ends lost 2 bases and 4 bases, in that order; junction bases with no gene match: 6. The CDR3 DNA reads TGTGCTAGTGGTTTGACCAGGACTAGCGGGAGTGCAGATACGCAGTATTTT. This translates into CASGLTRTSGSADTQYF.